One T cell receptor (beta chain) is described in this entry. Antigen: not known. The source of the sample is a study of CD8+ T cells in alopecia areata. Study-level results: When scalp samples are sequenced, resident alphabeta T cells of normal skin are also captured.

The CDR3 contains 12 residues. Trimming took 8 bases from V and 2 from J, leaving 12 bases between them. Germline CDR1 is SQVTM and CDR2 is ANQGSEA. RNA was extracted and reverse transcribed into cDNA as the sequencing template. Assay used: immunoSEQ multiplex PCR; TCRdb lists only in-frame clones, some missing. The table records about 140,000 clones, 45% to 60% of them present only once. Cell sorting was applied to PBMCs, and CD4+ and CD8+ T cells were collected. Input material: CD4+ T cells sorted from blood. V usage is TRBV29-1 and J usage is TRBJ2-5, with D perhaps matching TRBD2 (6 bases). This receptor was identified in a human donor in good health. The CDR3 bases are TGCAGCCTGGGCAGCGGGCAAGAGACCCAGTACTTC. Its protein product is CSLGSGQETQYF. The variable domain in full, completed from reference TRBV29-1 and TRBJ2-5, reads SAVISQKPSRDICQRGTSLTIQCQVDSQVTMMFWYRQQPGQSLTLIATANQGSEATYESGFVIDKFPISRPNLTFSTLTVSNMSPEDSSIYLCSLGSGQETQYFGPGTRLLVL.